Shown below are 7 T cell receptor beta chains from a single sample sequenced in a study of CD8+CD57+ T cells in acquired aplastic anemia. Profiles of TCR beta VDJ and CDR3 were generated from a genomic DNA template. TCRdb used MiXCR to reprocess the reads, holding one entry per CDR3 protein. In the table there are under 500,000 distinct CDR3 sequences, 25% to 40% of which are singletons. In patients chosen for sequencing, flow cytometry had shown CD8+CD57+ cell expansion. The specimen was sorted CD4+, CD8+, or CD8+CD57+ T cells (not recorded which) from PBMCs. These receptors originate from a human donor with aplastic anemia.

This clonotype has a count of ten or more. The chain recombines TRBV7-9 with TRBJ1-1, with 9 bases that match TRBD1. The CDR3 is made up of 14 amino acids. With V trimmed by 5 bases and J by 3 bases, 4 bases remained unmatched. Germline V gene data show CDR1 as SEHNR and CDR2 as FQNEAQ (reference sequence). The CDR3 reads CASSPRDRDTEAFF. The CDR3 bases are TGTGCCAGCAGCCCGCGGGACAGGGACACTGAAGCTTTCTTT.

The CDR3 region has the DNA TGTGCCAGCAGCATAACGCTGACAGGGTCTGGGGCCAACGTCCTGACTTTC. As protein: CASSITLTGSGANVLTF. The chain links TRBV4-2 to TRBJ2-6, with 7 nucleotides matching TRBD1. The CDR3 is made up of 17 amino acids. V dropped 5 bases and J dropped 1; count of bases not matched to a gene: 8. The germline V gene has CDR1 LGHNA and CDR2 YNFKEQ.

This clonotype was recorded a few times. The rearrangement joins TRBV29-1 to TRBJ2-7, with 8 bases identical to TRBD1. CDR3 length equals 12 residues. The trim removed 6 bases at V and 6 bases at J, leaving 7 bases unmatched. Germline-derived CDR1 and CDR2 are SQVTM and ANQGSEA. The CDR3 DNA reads TGCAGCGTAGATCAGGGGGCCTTCGAGCAGTACTTC. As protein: CSVDQGAFEQYF.

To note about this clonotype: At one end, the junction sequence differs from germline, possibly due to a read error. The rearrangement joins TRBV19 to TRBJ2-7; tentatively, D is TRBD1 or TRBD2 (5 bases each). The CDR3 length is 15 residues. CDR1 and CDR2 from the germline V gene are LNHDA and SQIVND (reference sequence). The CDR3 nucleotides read TGTGCCCGTAGTTCGTCCCGAGGGGCGCCCTACGAGCAGTACTTC. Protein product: CARSSSRGAPYEQYF.

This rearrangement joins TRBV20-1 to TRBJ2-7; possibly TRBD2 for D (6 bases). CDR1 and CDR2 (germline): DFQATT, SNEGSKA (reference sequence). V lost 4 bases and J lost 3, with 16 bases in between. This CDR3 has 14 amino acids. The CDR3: CSATTFAGSYEQYF. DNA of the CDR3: TGCAGTGCTACAACGTTCGCGGGGAGCTACGAGCAGTACTTC.

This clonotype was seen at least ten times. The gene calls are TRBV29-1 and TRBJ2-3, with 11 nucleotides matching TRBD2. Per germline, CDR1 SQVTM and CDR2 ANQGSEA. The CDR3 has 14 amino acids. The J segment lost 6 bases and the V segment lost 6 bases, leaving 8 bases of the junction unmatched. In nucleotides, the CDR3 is TGCAGCGTGAGATTAGCGGGAGGGAGGGATACGCAGTATTTT. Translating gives CSVRLAGGRDTQYF.

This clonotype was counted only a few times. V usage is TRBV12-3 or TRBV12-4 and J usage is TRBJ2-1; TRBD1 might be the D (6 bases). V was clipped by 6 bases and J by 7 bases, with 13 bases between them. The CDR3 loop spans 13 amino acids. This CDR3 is CASRRTEGNEQFF. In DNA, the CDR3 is TGTGCCAGCAGGAGGACAGAAGGGAATGAGCAGTTCTTC.